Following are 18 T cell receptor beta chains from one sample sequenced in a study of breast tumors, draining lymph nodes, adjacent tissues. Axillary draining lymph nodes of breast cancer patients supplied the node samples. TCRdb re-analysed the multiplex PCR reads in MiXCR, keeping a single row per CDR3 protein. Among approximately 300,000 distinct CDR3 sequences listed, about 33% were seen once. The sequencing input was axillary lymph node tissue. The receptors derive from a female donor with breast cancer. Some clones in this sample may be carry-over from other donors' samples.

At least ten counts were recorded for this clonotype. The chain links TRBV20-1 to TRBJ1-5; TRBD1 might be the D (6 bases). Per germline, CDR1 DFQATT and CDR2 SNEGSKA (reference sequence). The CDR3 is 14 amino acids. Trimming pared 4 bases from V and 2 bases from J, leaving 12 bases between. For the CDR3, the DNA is TGCAGTGCTATAACGACAGGCGGCAATCAGCCCCAGCATTTT. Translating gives CSAITTGGNQPQHF.

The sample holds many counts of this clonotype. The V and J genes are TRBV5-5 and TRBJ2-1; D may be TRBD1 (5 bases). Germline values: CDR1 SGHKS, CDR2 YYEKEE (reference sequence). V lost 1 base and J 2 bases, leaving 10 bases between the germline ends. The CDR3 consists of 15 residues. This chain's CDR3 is CASSLYVTAYNEQFF. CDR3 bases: TGTGCCAGCAGCTTGTATGTGACAGCCTACAATGAGCAGTTCTTC.

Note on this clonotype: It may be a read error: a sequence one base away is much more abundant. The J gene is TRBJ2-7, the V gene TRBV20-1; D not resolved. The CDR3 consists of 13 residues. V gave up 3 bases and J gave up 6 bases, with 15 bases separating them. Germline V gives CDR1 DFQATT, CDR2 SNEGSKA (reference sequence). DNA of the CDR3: TGCAGTGCTAGTTTTCCCGCGACCGGCGAGCAGTACTTC. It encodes CSASFPATGEQYF.

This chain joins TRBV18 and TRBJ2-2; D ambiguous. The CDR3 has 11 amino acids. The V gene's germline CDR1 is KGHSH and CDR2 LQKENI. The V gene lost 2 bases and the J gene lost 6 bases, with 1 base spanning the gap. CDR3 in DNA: TGTGCCAGCTCACCATCCGGGGAGCTGTTTTTT. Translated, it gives CASSPSGELFF.

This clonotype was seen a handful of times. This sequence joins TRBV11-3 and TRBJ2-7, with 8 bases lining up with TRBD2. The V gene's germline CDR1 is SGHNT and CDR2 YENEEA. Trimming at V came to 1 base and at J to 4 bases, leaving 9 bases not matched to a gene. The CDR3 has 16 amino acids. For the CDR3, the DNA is TGTGCCAGCAGCTTAGGGGGGAGCGGGGGCCTATACGAGCAGTACTTC. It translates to CASSLGGSGGLYEQYF.

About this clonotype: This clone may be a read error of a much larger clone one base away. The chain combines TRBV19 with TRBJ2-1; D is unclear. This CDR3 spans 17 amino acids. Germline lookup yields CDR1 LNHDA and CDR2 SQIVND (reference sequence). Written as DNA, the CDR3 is TGTGCCAGTAGTCCTAATGGTGCGAACCCCCCTTACAATGAGCAGTCCTTC. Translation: CASSPNGANPPYNEQSF.

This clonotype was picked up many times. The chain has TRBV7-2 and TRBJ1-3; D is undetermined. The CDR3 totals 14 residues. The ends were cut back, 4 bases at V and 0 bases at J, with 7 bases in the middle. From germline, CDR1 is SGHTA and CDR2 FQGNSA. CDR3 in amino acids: CASSYNPSGNTIYF. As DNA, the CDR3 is TGTGCCAGCAGCTATAACCCCTCTGGAAACACCATATATTTT.

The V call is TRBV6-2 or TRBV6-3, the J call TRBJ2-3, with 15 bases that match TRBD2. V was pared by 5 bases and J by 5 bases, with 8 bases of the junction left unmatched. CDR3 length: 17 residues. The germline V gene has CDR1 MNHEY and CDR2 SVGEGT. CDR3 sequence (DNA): TGTGCCAGCAGTCTTGGACTAGCGGGAGGGCCGAAAGATACGCAGTATTTT. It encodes CASSLGLAGGPKDTQYF.

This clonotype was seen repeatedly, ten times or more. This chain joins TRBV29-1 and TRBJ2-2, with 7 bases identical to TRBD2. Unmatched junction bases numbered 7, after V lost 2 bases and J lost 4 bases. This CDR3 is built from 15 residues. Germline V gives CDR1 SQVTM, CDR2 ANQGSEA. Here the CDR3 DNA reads TGCAGCGTTGAAATCGGCGGGAGAGGCACCGGGGAGCTGTTTTTT. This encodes CSVEIGGRGTGELFF.

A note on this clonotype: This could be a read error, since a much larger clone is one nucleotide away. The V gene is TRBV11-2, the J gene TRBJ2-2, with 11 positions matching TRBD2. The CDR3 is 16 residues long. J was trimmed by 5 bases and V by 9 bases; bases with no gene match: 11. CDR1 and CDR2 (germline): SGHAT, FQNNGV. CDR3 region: CARPLRRLAGTGELFF. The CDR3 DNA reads TGTGCCAGACCGCTCAGGCGACTAGCGGGAACCGGGGAGCTGTTTTTT. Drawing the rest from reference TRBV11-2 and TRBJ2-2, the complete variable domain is EAGVAQSPRYKIIEKRQSVAFWCNPISGHATLYWYQQILGQGPKLLIQFQNNGVVDDSQLPKDRFSAERLKGVDSTLKIQPAKLEDSAVYLCARPLRRLAGTGELFFGEGSRLTVL.

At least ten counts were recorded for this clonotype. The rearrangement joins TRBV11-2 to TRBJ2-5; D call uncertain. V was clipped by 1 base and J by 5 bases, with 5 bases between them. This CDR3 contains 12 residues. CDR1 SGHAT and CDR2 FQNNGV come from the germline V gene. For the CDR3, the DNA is TGTGCCAGCAGCTTAGGCGCCGAGACCCAGTACTTC. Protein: CASSLGAETQYF.

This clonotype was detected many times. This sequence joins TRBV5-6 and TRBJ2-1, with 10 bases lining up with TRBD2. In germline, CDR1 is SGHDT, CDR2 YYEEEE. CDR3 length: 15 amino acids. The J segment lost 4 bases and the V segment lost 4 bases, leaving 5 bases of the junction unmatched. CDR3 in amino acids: CASSKLAGLYNEQFF. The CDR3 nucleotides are TGTGCCAGCAGCAAACTAGCGGGACTATACAATGAGCAGTTCTTC. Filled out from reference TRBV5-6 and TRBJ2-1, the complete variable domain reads DAGVTQSPTHLIKTRGQQVTLRCSPKSGHDTVSWYQQALGQGPQFIFQYYEEEERQRGNFPDRFSGHQFPNYSSELNVNALLLGDSALYLCASSKLAGLYNEQFFGPGTRLTVL.

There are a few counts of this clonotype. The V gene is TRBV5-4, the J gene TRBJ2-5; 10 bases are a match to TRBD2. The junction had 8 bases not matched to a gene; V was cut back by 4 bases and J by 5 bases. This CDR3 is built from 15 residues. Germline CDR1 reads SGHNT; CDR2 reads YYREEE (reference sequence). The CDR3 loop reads CASSTLRAGGETQYF. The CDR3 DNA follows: TGTGCCAGCAGCACATTGCGAGCGGGAGGGGAGACCCAGTACTTC.

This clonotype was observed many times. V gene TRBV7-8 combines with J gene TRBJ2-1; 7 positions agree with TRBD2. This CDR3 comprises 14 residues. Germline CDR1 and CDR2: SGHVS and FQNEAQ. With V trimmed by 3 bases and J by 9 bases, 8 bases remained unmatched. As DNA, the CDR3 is TGTGCCAGCAGCTTTACGGGCGGGAGTGGTGAGCAGTTCTTC. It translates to CASSFTGGSGEQFF.

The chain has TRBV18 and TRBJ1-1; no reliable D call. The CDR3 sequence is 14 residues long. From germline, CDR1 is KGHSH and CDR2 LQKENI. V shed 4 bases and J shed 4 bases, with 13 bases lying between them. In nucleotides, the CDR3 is TGTGCCAGCTCACTCAGTGGGGAGGGCACTGAAGCTTTCTTT. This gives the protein CASSLSGEGTEAFF.

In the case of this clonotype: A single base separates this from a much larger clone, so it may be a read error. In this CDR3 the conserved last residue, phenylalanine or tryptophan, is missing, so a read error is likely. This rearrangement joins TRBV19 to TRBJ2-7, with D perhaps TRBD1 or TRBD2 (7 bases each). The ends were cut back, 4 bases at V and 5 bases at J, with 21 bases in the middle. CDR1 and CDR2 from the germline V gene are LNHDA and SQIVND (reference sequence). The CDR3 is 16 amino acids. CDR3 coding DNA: TGTGCCAGTAGTACGCTGACAGGGAGGGGATTAGACGAGCAGTACTCC. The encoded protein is CASSTLTGRGLDEQYS.

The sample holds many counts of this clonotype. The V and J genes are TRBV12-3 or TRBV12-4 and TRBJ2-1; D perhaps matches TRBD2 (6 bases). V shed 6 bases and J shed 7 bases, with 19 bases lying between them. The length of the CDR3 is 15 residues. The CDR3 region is CASSFGGPGRNEQFF. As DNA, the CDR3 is TGTGCCAGCAGCTTCGGAGGGCCAGGGAGGAATGAGCAGTTCTTC.

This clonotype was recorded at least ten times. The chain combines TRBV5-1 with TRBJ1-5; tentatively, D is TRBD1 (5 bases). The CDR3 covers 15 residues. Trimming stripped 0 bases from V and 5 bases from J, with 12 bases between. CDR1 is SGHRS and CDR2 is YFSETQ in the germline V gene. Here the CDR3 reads CASSLDGGLDQPQHF. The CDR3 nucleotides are TGCGCCAGCAGCTTGGATGGGGGATTGGATCAGCCCCAGCATTTT.